A selection of T cell receptor beta chains follows, all from one sample in a study of cytomegalovirus exposure and HLA in healthy donors. TCRdb's copy holds only in-frame clones and misses some; the assay was immunoSEQ multiplex PCR. The data show about 140,000 clones, with roughly 72% seen just once and 1.8% held by the top ten. The specimen sequenced was PBMCs. The source is a middle-aged man in good health and CMV-seronegative. The conserved cysteine and the conserved F or W are not part of the CDR3 here.

V gene: TRBV27; CDR3 protein: ASSLTSGGQTQY
V gene: TRBV9; CDR3 protein: ASSVATSGNGETQY
V gene: TRBV29-1; CDR3 protein: SVDHSEANYGYT
V gene: TRBV12-5; CDR3 protein: ASARGSWDEQF
V gene: TRBV5-1; CDR3 protein: ASSPGLAGGPDETQY
V gene: TRBV6-5; CDR3 protein: ASSSTSGGAGYEQY
V gene: TRBV28; CDR3 protein: ASSSRTGPNEKLF
V gene: TRBV11-1; CDR3 protein: ASSRDRGPGDTQY
V gene: TRBV6-5; CDR3 protein: ASSRTSGGQGELF
V gene: TRBV28; CDR3 protein: ASSPQGASSYEQY
V gene: TRBV27; CDR3 protein: ASSAEGGYTGELF
V gene: TRBV2; CDR3 protein: ASTPGTGENEKLF
V gene: TRBV28; CDR3 protein: ASLTSIRNEQF
V gene: TRBV5-1; CDR3 protein: ASSPGQGVFGAF
V gene: TRBV9; CDR3 protein: ASSVGETYGYT
V gene: TRBV15; CDR3 protein: ATSRGSGIQY
V gene: TRBV27; CDR3 protein: ASRPGQGVTEAF
V gene: TRBV5-4; CDR3 protein: ASSSETGNNEQF
V gene: TRBV10-3; CDR3 protein: AISDGQGLYGYT
V gene: TRBV27; CDR3 protein: ASSLVGGRGFREQY